This TCR beta chain is from a study of Ad26.COV2.S vaccination and SARS-CoV-2 variants. Notes on this clone: Its matching antigen is unknown.

CDR1 is SGDLS, CDR2 YYNGEE, per germline. This CDR3 comprises 13 residues. Trimming cost V 2 bases and J 6 bases; bases outside gene matches: 1. Measured with immunoSEQ multiplex PCR; TCRdb has only the in-frame clones, and not every one. In the table there are under 550,000 clones, approximately 88% of which are singletons. The study's findings and limits: Using TCR breadth and depth analyses may have led to underestimated total T cell responses.

As to treatment: around 19 received Ad26.COV2.S at low or high dose, single or two shots; about 5 received placebo; per-sample allocation not given. Following the first vaccine or placebo injection, samples were taken on day 63. J is TRBJ1-2 and V is TRBV9; TRBD1 matches at 10 bases. Material: peripheral blood, obtained in a trial of Ad26.COV2.S vaccine versus placebo. The receptor's source is a person aged 18-60 years who received the Ad26.COV2.S COVID-19 vaccine or a placebo. In DNA form, the CDR3 reads TGTGCCAGCAGCGTCGGGACAGGGGATGGCTACACCTTC. As protein: CASSVGTGDGYTF. The full variable domain, completed using reference TRBV9 and TRBJ1-2, is DSGVTQTPKHLITATGQRVTLRCSPRSGDLSVYWYQQSLDQGLQFLIQYYNGEERAKGNILERFSAQQFPDLHSELNLSSLELGDSALYFCASSVGTGDGYTFGSGTRLTVV.